Each of the 21 T cell receptor beta chains below was sequenced from the same sample in a study of cytomegalovirus exposure and HLA in healthy donors. Researchers ran the PCR with 60 Vbeta and 13 Jbeta primers. Libraries were prepared by immunoSEQ multiplex PCR; TCRdb keeps only in-frame clonotypes and omits some of them. The sample has more than 85,000 clones, more than 70% seen once. The specimen sequenced was PBMCs. The receptors were gathered from a male donor in good health and CMV-seropositive.

A few counts support this clone. The sample carries other DNA sequences with the same CDR3. The V gene is TRBV7-6, the J gene TRBJ2-7, with a weak D call TRBD2 (5 bases). The CDR3 loop spans 14 amino acids. Trimming cost V 1 base and J 2 bases, with 9 bases left between them. From germline, CDR1 is SGHVS and CDR2 FNYEAQ. The CDR3 sequence is CASSLGGRTYEQYF. As DNA, the CDR3 is TGTGCCAGCAGCTTAGGCGGGCGTACCTACGAGCAGTACTTC. The variable domain in full, completed from reference TRBV7-6 and TRBJ2-7, reads GAGVSQSPRYKVTKRGQDVALRCDPISGHVSLYWYRQALGQGPEFLTYFNYEAQQDKSGLPNDRFSAERPEGSISTLTIQRTEQRDSAMYRCASSLGGRTYEQYFGPGTRLTVT.

The V call is TRBV2, the J call TRBJ2-3, with D possibly matching TRBD1 (6 bases). CDR1 and CDR2 (germline): SNHLY, FYNNEI. This CDR3 contains 15 residues. V was cut by 3 bases and J by 0 bases, with 10 bases left in between. The CDR3 region has the DNA TGTGCCAGCAGTGATGGGGGCGGGAGCACAGATACGCAGTATTTT. As protein: CASSDGGGSTDTQYF.

The chain carries TRBV7-3 and TRBJ1-2; 8 positions match TRBD1. The germline gives CDR1 SGHTA, CDR2 FQGTGA. V lost 5 bases and J lost 8; bases outside the gene matches: 13. The CDR3 loop spans 15 amino acids. The CDR3 sequence: CASSDPGQAPLGYTF. The CDR3 DNA follows: TGTGCCAGCAGCGACCCGGGACAGGCCCCCTTAGGCTACACCTTC.

This clone was seen just once. The gene calls are TRBV5-1 and TRBJ2-1; D is ambiguous. This CDR3 is built from 13 residues. Germline V gene data show CDR1 as SGHRS and CDR2 as YFSETQ. V gave up 0 bases and J gave up 7 bases, with 8 bases separating them. CDR3 amino acids: CASSLDSLNEQFF. In nucleotides, the CDR3 is TGCGCCAGCAGCTTGGACAGTCTGAATGAGCAGTTCTTC.

The gene calls are TRBV9 and TRBJ2-1; tentative D call: TRBD2 (6 bases). CDR1 is SGDLS and CDR2 is YYNGEE in the germline V gene. The CDR3 sequence is 15 residues long. The V end lost 1 base, the J end lost 0 bases, and 8 bases lay between the germline ends. The chain's CDR3 is CASSVSGDSYNEQFF. The CDR3 region has the DNA TGTGCCAGCAGCGTATCGGGGGACTCCTACAATGAGCAGTTCTTC.

This rearrangement joins TRBV11-3 to TRBJ2-3; D may be TRBD2 (5 bases). The germline V gene encodes CDR1 SGHNT and CDR2 YENEEA. The CDR3 sequence is 17 residues long. Deletions cut 5 bases from V and 4 bases from J, with 22 bases between. CDR3 DNA: TGTGCCAGCAGCACTCCGTGGATAGCGTCAAAAGCAGATACGCAGTATTTT. It translates to CASSTPWIASKADTQYF.

CDR3 in amino acids: CASGGTEAFF. The CDR3 coding sequence is TGTGCCAGCGGGGGGACTGAAGCTTTCTTT. The rearrangement joins TRBV6-6 to TRBJ1-1; tentatively, D is TRBD1 (5 bases). The CDR3 length is 10 residues. Between the trimmed V and J ends, which lost 8 bases and 5 bases, there was a span of 6 bases. The V gene's germline CDR1 is MNHNY and CDR2 SVGAGI (reference sequence).

The V gene is TRBV29-1, the J gene TRBJ1-1, with D hard to call. The CDR3 sequence is 13 residues long. Germline V lookup: CDR1 SQVTM, CDR2 ANQGSEA. V was cut by 8 bases and J by 5 bases, with 18 bases left in between. The CDR3 sequence is CSTWEGRHTEAFF. The CDR3 DNA sequence: TGCAGCACCTGGGAGGGTCGGCATACTGAAGCTTTCTTT. The whole variable domain, filled in from reference TRBV29-1 and TRBJ1-1, reads SAVISQKPSRDICQRGTSLTIQCQVDSQVTMMFWYRQQPGQSLTLIATANQGSEATYESGFVIDKFPISRPNLTFSTLTVSNMSPEDSSIYLCSTWEGRHTEAFFGQGTRLTVV.

This clone showed up just once. J is TRBJ1-6 and V is TRBV5-6; maybe TRBD1 (6 bases). CDR1 and CDR2 from the germline V gene are SGHDT and YYEEEE. Trimming left V 4 bases short and J 10 bases short, with 18 bases between. This CDR3 comprises 15 residues. The CDR3 DNA sequence: TGTGCCAGCAGCGGTGAGTGGAGGGGGGGATCACCCCTCCACTTT. Translated: CASSGEWRGGSPLHF. Using reference TRBV5-6 and TRBJ1-6 for the parts outside the CDR3, the full variable domain is DAGVTQSPTHLIKTRGQQVTLRCSPKSGHDTVSWYQQALGQGPQFIFQYYEEEERQRGNFPDRFSGHQFPNYSSELNVNALLLGDSALYLCASSGEWRGGSPLHFGNGTRLTVT.

V and J are TRBV2 and TRBJ1-1; weak D call: TRBD1 (6 bases). The CDR3 consists of 12 residues. Trimming removed 8 bases from V and 11 bases from J, with 18 bases in between. Germline V gene data show CDR1 as SNHLY and CDR2 as FYNNEI. The CDR3 loop reads CASRGDTQWAFF. CDR3 DNA: TGTGCCAGCCGGGGGGACACCCAGTGGGCTTTCTTT.

This clone has a single count. The chain has TRBV27 and TRBJ2-1; no definite D call. V lost 1 base, J lost 0 bases, and 7 bases lay in between. CDR1 is MNHEY, CDR2 SMNVEV, per germline (reference sequence). The CDR3 is 15 amino acids. The CDR3 bases are TGTGCCAGCAGTTTATTGTGGAGCTCCTACAATGAGCAGTTCTTC. Its translation is CASSLLWSSYNEQFF.

The V and J genes are TRBV11-2 and TRBJ1-4, with D possibly being TRBD1 (5 bases). Germline V gene sequence: CDR1 SGHAT, CDR2 FQNNGV. The CDR3 is made up of 13 amino acids. Deletions cut 5 bases from V and 8 bases from J, with 12 bases between. CDR3 nucleotides: TGTGCCAGCAGCCCGGGGACTCGGGAAAAACTGTTTTTT. Its translation: CASSPGTREKLFF.

This rearrangement joins TRBV30 to TRBJ2-7, with unresolved D. From germline, CDR1 is GTSNPN and CDR2 SVGIG (reference sequence). V was trimmed by 1 base and J by 3 bases, leaving 10 bases between them. This CDR3 region has 13 residues. The CDR3 DNA follows: TGTGCCTGGAGTGCTGGTCTATACTACGAGCAGTACTTC. Protein sequence: CAWSAGLYYEQYF.

In DNA, the CDR3 is TGTGCCAGTAGTTGGGGGGATACGTACGAGCAGTACTTC. Its protein is CASSWGDTYEQYF. The chain has TRBV19 and TRBJ2-7, with D possibly matching TRBD2 (6 bases). This CDR3 has 13 amino acids. The germline V and J ends were trimmed by 5 bases and 4 bases, with 12 bases remaining between them. Germline-derived CDR1 and CDR2 are LNHDA and SQIVND (reference sequence).

Remarks on this clone: An end of the junction does not agree with germline; a read error may underlie this. This sequence joins TRBV6-1 and TRBJ2-1; D not resolved. From germline, CDR1 is MNHNS and CDR2 SASEGT. This CDR3 contains 11 residues. The CDR3 DNA sequence: TGTGCCAGCAGTATCTACGATGAGCAGTTCTTC. Protein product: CASSIYDEQFF.

The CDR3 region has the DNA TGTGCCAGCAGTCCCGGGACAGGCCGCAATGAGCAGTTCTTC. Protein: CASSPGTGRNEQFF. The V call is TRBV2, the J call TRBJ2-1; TRBD1 matches 8 bases. The V gene end was trimmed by 5 bases and the J gene end by 6 bases; junction bases not matched to a gene: 6. CDR3 length equals 14 residues. In germline, CDR1 is SNHLY, CDR2 FYNNEI.

This sequence joins TRBV5-1 and TRBJ1-1; 9 positions agree with TRBD1. CDR3 length equals 15 residues. V was pared by 4 bases and J by 6 bases, with 10 bases of the junction left unmatched. Germline CDR1 reads SGHRS; CDR2 reads YFSETQ. CDR3 protein: CASSVGQGFLAEAFF. The CDR3 nucleotides read TGCGCCAGCAGCGTGGGACAGGGTTTTTTGGCTGAAGCTTTCTTT.

This chain connects TRBV11-1 to TRBJ2-5; 8 bases line up with TRBD2. Germline assignment: CDR1 SGHAT and CDR2 FQDESV (reference sequence). The V segment lost 5 bases and the J segment 1 base; nucleotides outside the gene matches: 15. The CDR3 extends over 18 amino acids. The CDR3 sequence: CASSAPGGIAGLQETQYF. CDR3 nucleotide sequence: TGTGCCAGCAGCGCGCCTGGTGGAATAGCGGGGCTCCAAGAGACCCAGTACTTC. The variable domain in full, with the rest retrieved from reference TRBV11-1 and TRBJ2-5, is EAEVAQSPRYKITEKSQAVAFWCDPISGHATLYWYRQILGQGPELLVQFQDESVVDDSQLPKDRFSAERLKGVDSTLKIQPAELGDSAMYLCASSAPGGIAGLQETQYFGPGTRLLVL.

The chain uses TRBV5-1 and TRBJ2-1, with D perhaps TRBD1 (5 bases). There are 15 residues in the CDR3. Between the trimmed V and J ends, which lost 1 base and 5 bases, there was a span of 13 bases. From germline, CDR1 is SGHRS and CDR2 YFSETQ. This CDR3 is CASSLYPGMDNEQFF. The CDR3 region has the DNA TGCGCCAGCAGCTTGTACCCAGGGATGGACAATGAGCAGTTCTTC.

Concerning this clone: This same CDR3 is encoded by further DNA sequences in the sample. The V call is TRBV7-2, the J call TRBJ2-3, with 9 bases matching TRBD2. The CDR3 loop spans 14 amino acids. V shed 3 bases and J 2 bases; nucleotides not matched to a gene: 0. Per germline, CDR1 SGHTA and CDR2 FQGNSA. The CDR3 region is CASSLGLATDTQYF. CDR3 nucleotides: TGTGCCAGCAGCTTGGGACTAGCCACAGATACGCAGTATTTT.

This sequence joins TRBV7-9 and TRBJ1-2; tentative D call: TRBD1 (5 bases). Germline-derived CDR1 and CDR2 are SEHNR and FQNEAQ (reference sequence). The CDR3 runs to 14 residues. Trimming pared 2 bases from V and 6 bases from J, leaving 13 bases between. CDR3 residues: CASSLMGGEDGYTF. Written as DNA, the CDR3 is TGTGCCAGCAGCTTAATGGGAGGGGAAGATGGCTACACCTTC.